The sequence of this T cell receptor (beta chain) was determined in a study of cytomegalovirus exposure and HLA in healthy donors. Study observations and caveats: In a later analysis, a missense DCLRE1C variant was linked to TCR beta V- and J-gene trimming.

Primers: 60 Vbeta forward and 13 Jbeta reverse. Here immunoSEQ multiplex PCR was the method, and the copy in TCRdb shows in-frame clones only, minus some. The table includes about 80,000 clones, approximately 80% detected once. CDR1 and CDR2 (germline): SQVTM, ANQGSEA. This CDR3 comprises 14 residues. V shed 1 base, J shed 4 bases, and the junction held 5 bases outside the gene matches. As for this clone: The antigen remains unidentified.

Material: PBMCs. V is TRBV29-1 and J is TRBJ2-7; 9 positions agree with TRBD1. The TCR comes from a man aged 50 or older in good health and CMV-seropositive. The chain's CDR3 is CSVEVVGQGYEQYF. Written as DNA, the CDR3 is TGCAGCGTTGAAGTCGTGGGACAGGGATACGAGCAGTACTTC.